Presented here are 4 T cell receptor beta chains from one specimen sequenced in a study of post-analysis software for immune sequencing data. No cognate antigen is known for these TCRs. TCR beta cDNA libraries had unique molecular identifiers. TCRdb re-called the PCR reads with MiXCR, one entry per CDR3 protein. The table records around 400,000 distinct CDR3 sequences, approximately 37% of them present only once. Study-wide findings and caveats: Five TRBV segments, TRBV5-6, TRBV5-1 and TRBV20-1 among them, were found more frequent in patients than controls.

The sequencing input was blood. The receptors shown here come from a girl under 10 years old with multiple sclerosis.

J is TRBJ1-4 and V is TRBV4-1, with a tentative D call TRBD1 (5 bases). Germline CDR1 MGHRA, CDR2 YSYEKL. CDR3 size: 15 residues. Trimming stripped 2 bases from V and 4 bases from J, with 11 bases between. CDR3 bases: TGCGCCAGCAGCCAATTTTCAGGGAATAATGAAAAACTGTTTTTT. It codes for CASSQFSGNNEKLFF.

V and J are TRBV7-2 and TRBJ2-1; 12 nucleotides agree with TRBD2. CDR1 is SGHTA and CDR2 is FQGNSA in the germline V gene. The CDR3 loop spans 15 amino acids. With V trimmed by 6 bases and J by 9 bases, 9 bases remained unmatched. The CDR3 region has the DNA TGTGCCAGCAGTTTAAACCTAGCGGGAGGGGGTGAGCAGTTCTTC. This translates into CASSLNLAGGGEQFF. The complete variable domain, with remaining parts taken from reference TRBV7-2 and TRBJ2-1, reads GAGVSQSPSNKVTEKGKDVELRCDPISGHTALYWYRQSLGQGLEFLIYFQGNSAPDKSGLPSDRFSAERTGGSVSTLTIQRTQQEDSAVYLCASSLNLAGGGEQFFGPGTRLTVL.

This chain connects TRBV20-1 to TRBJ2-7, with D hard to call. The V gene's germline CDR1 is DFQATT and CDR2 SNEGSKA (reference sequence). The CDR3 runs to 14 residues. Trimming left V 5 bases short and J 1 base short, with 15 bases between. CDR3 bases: TGCAGTGCTCGAATTATGGGATTGTCCTACGAGCAGTACTTC. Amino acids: CSARIMGLSYEQYF.

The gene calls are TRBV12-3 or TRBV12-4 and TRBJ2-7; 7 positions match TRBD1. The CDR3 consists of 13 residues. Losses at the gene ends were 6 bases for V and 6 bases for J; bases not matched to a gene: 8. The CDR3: CASRDRDRVEQYF. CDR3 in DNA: TGTGCCAGCAGGGACCGGGACAGAGTCGAGCAGTACTTC.